One and the same sample provided the 6 T cell receptor beta chains below, sequenced in a study of T cells in Graves' hyperthyroidism and ophthalmopathy. RNA transcripts were the template for amplifying TCR beta CDR3 regions. HTBI primers were employed in a first-round RT-PCR of the TCR CDR3. TCRdb itself ran the multiplex PCR reads through MiXCR, one entry per CDR3 protein. The sample yields some 380,000 distinct CDR3 sequences, approximately 13% seen once. Material for sequencing was blood. These receptors all come from a man in his thirties or forties with Graves' hyperthyroidism that later progressed to Graves' ophthalmopathy.

The gene calls are TRBV6-2 or TRBV6-3 and TRBJ2-7; the match to TRBD2 covers 9 bases. The CDR3 spans 16 residues. The germline V gene encodes CDR1 MNHEY and CDR2 SVGEGT. After removal of 7 bases from V and 5 bases from J, the junction contained 15 bases not matched to a gene. CDR3 coding DNA: TGTGCCAGCAAAGGAATAGCGGGGGCGGCCGGGAACGAGCAGTACTTC. Amino acid sequence: CASKGIAGAAGNEQYF.

There are a few counts of this clonotype. V gene TRBV30 combines with J gene TRBJ2-2; D remains unclear. The CDR3 length is 13 residues. From germline, CDR1 is GTSNPN and CDR2 SVGIG (reference sequence). Between the trimmed V and J ends, which lost 4 bases and 4 bases, there was a span of 10 bases. The CDR3, as DNA: TGTGCCTGGAATCTTATGGCCACCGGGGAGCTGTTTTTT. Protein: CAWNLMATGELFF.

This clonotype was seen a few times. V is TRBV4-1 and J is TRBJ1-4, with a weak D call TRBD1 (5 bases). This CDR3 has 14 amino acids. The germline V gene has CDR1 MGHRA and CDR2 YSYEKL. Trimming took 4 bases from V and 8 from J, leaving 14 bases between them. DNA of the CDR3: TGCGCCAGCAGCCTACTCCTCAGGGTAGAAAAACTGTTTTTT. This gives the protein CASSLLLRVEKLFF.

This clonotype was observed a handful of times. This sequence joins TRBV12-3 or TRBV12-4 and TRBJ2-7, with D possibly matching TRBD1 (6 bases). The CDR3 contains 14 residues. Deletions cut 5 bases from V and 7 bases from J, with 18 bases between. Here the CDR3 reads CASSPLGRGWEQYF. CDR3 DNA sequence: TGTGCCAGCAGTCCCTTGGGCAGGGGTTGGGAGCAGTACTTC.

The chain recombines TRBV29-1 with TRBJ2-2, with 8 bases that match TRBD1. The V gene's germline CDR1 is SQVTM and CDR2 ANQGSEA. V shed 4 bases, J shed 5 bases, and the junction held 15 bases outside the gene matches. This CDR3 is 17 amino acids long. The CDR3 coding sequence is TGCAGCGTTGGTCGGTCAAACCAGGGGGCACGGACCGGGGAGCTGTTTTTT. Its translation: CSVGRSNQGARTGELFF.

This clonotype was found many times. The rearrangement joins TRBV7-9 to TRBJ2-5, with a weak D call TRBD2 (5 bases). The CDR3 sequence is 15 residues long. Trimming shortened V by 5 bases and J by 2 bases, and 15 bases separated the two germline ends. Per germline, CDR1 SEHNR and CDR2 FQNEAQ (reference sequence). CDR3 DNA: TGTGCCAGCAGCCCCAAGGAGAGGGAGCAAGAGACCCAGTACTTC. This sequence encodes CASSPKEREQETQYF.